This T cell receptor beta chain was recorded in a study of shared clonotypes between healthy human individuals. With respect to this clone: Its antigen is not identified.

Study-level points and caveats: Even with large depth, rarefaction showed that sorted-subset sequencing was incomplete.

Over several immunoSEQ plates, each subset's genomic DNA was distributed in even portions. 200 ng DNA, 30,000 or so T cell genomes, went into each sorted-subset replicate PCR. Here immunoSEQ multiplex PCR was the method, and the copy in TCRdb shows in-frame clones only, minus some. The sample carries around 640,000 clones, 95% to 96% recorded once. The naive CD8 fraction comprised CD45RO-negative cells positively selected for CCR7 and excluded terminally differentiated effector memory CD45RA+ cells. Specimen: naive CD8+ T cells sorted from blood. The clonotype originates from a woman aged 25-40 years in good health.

CDR3 DNA sequence: TGTGCCAGCAGTTGGGGGACAGGGGGAACTGAAGCTTTCTTT. This translates into CASSWGTGGTEAFF. The rearrangement joins TRBV6-5 to TRBJ1-1, with 11 bases fitting TRBD1. Germline V lookup: CDR1 MNHEY, CDR2 SVGAGI. J gave up 5 bases and V 4 bases, and 3 bases lay outside the gene matches. CDR3 length equals 14 residues.